This T cell receptor beta chain was obtained from a study of cytomegalovirus exposure and HLA in healthy donors. Overall study: Inside one of the first data releases sat about 85 million unique TCRs taken from HLA-typed donors. Study-wide findings and caveats: According to reports, the classifier identified cytomegalovirus status with high specificity and sensitivity. Highly shared variants forming one cluster were likely a sequencing artifact. A later analysis linked a missense DCLRE1C variant to TCR beta V- and J-gene trimming.

V shed 3 bases, J shed 1 base, and the junction held 4 bases outside the gene matches. This CDR3 comprises 15 residues. Germline loops: CDR1 KGHSH, CDR2 LQKENI. About this clone: Antigen unknown.

Primers: 60 Vbeta forward and 13 Jbeta reverse. Assay: immunoSEQ multiplex PCR; the TCRdb copy retains only in-frame clones and omits some. Of about 150,000 clones listed, 65% to 85% are singletons. This sequence originates from a man between 18 and 35 years old in good health and CMV-seronegative. The chain links TRBV18 to TRBJ2-7; 9 nucleotides align to TRBD1. Sequencing was carried out using PBMCs. CDR3 DNA: TGTGCCAGCTCACCCGGACAGGGGAATTCCTACGAGCAGTACGTC. Translated, it gives CASSPGQGNSYEQYV.